The 21 T cell receptor beta chains in this list originate from one sample, sequenced in a study of technical replicates of blood from several donors (dated by TCRdb to the late 2010s). Library preparation employed the immunoSEQ multiplex PCR assay. TCRdb obtained this table from immuneACCESS and retained in-frame rearrangements with V and J assigned. These tables miss some clones; where compared with another copy, unresolved V genes account for less than half of the shortfall, and the remainder is unexplained. In all, the sample holds over 85,000 clones, and approximately 96% of those were seen once. Of the sample, more than 0.3% falls within the top ten clones. Sequencing input: T cells isolated from PBMCs. The receptor set was obtained from a human donor in good health.

V and J are TRBV9 and TRBJ2-7, with D maybe TRBD1 (5 bases). Germline assignment: CDR1 SGDLS and CDR2 YYNGEE. Trimming removed 6 bases from V and 3 bases from J, with 7 bases in between. The CDR3 loop spans 11 amino acids. CDR3 protein: CASTTGYEQYF. Here the CDR3 DNA reads TGTGCCAGCACCACAGGCTACGAGCAGTACTTC.

The V gene is TRBV7-2, the J gene TRBJ2-1, with D perhaps TRBD2 (5 bases). CDR1 and CDR2 from the germline V gene are SGHTA and FQGNSA. The CDR3 has 14 amino acids. The V end lost 5 bases, the J end lost 8 bases, and 16 bases lay between the germline ends. The CDR3 DNA reads TGTGCCAGCAGCACTAGGGTCTACCGAGATGAGCAGTTCTTC. Its protein product is CASSTRVYRDEQFF.

The chain recombines TRBV28 with TRBJ2-7; perhaps TRBD2 as D (5 bases). Germline CDR1 MDHEN, CDR2 SYDVKM. The V and J ends lost 6 bases and 2 bases respectively, with 17 bases between them. The CDR3 extends over 15 amino acids. Here the CDR3 reads CASSPPGFPPYEQYF. Written as DNA, the CDR3 is TGTGCCAGCAGCCCACCGGGGTTCCCCCCCTACGAGCAGTACTTC.

The V and J genes are TRBV7-2 and TRBJ2-2; the D is unclear. The CDR3 loop spans 13 amino acids. Germline V gives CDR1 SGHTA, CDR2 FQGNSA. Deletions cut 1 base from V and 9 bases from J, with 9 bases between. The CDR3, as DNA: TGTGCCAGCAGCTTAGGCCGGAGCCGGGAGCTGTTTTTT. It codes for CASSLGRSRELFF.

The chain combines TRBV7-9 with TRBJ1-5; TRBD1 might be the D (6 bases). This CDR3 is built from 14 residues. The germline CDR1 and CDR2 sequences are SEHNR and FQNEAQ (reference sequence). V lost 6 bases and J 3 bases, leaving 12 bases between the germline ends. CDR3 residues: CASSHREFNQPQHF. The DNA of the CDR3 is TGTGCCAGCAGTCACAGGGAGTTCAATCAGCCCCAGCATTTT.

The DNA for the CDR3 is TGTGCCAGCACCCCTTACAATGAGCAGTTCTTC. It translates to CASTPYNEQFF. The genes are TRBV6-1 and TRBJ2-1; D unclear. V shed 7 bases and J shed 4 bases, with 5 bases lying between them. This CDR3 is 11 amino acids long. Germline V lookup: CDR1 MNHNS, CDR2 SASEGT.

The chain recombines TRBV28 with TRBJ2-3; 7 bases fit TRBD2. The germline gives CDR1 MDHEN, CDR2 SYDVKM. V dropped 6 bases and J dropped 6; count of bases not matched to a gene: 9. This CDR3 region has 14 residues. CDR3 nucleotide sequence: TGTGCCAGCAGATTTGTGAGCGGGAAGGATACGCAGTATTTT. This sequence encodes CASRFVSGKDTQYF.

This chain uses TRBV4-1 with TRBJ1-2; 10 bases line up with TRBD1. With 2 bases clipped from V and 2 bases from J, the junction kept 8 bases outside the gene matches. Germline V gene lookup returns CDR1 MGHRA and CDR2 YSYEKL. The CDR3 extends over 17 amino acids. The CDR3 DNA sequence: TGCGCCAGCAGCCAAAGGACAGGGGGTACCGGGAACTATGGCTACACCTTC. As protein: CASSQRTGGTGNYGYTF.

The chain uses TRBV4-2 and TRBJ1-4, with D perhaps TRBD1 (5 bases). The germline V gene has CDR1 LGHNA and CDR2 YNFKEQ. This CDR3 contains 15 residues. The V gene lost 1 base and the J gene lost 8 bases, with 14 bases spanning the gap. The CDR3 DNA is TGTGCCAGCAGCCAAGCAGGCGGGGCGCCGGAAAAACTGTTTTTT. This sequence encodes CASSQAGGAPEKLFF.

The gene calls are TRBV2 and TRBJ2-3; possible D gene TRBD1, 6 bases. The CDR3 extends over 16 amino acids. The V end lost 2 bases, the J end lost 3 bases, and 15 bases lay between the germline ends. Germline CDR1 reads SNHLY; CDR2 reads FYNNEI. CDR3 residues: CASSEKGVGVTDTQYF. CDR3 coding DNA: TGTGCCAGCAGTGAAAAGGGGGTCGGGGTAACAGATACGCAGTATTTT.

CDR3 nucleotides: TGCGCCAGCAGCCAAGAAACAGGGAACACTGAAGCTTTCTTT. It translates to CASSQETGNTEAFF. The rearrangement uses TRBV4-1 and TRBJ1-1; possible D gene TRBD1, 5 bases. With 0 bases removed from V and 1 base from J, the gap between germline ends came to 6 bases. The CDR3 totals 14 residues. Germline CDR1 and CDR2: MGHRA and YSYEKL.

This chain links TRBV5-1 with TRBJ2-1; D is undetermined. V lost 0 bases to trimming and J lost 5 bases, with 12 bases between them. Germline values: CDR1 SGHRS, CDR2 YFSETQ. The CDR3 covers 15 residues. Here the CDR3 DNA reads TGCGCCAGCAGCTTGGATTCCCAGGCCCACAATGAGCAGTTCTTC. It translates to CASSLDSQAHNEQFF.

This chain uses TRBV7-2 with TRBJ2-5; 8 bases are a match to TRBD2. V lost 4 bases, J lost 5 bases, and 6 bases stayed unmatched. This CDR3 has 14 amino acids. Per germline, CDR1 SGHTA and CDR2 FQGNSA. The DNA for the CDR3 is TGTGCCAGCAGCTCTTGGACGGGAGGGGAGACCCAGTACTTC. It translates to CASSSWTGGETQYF.

This clone was detected once. At one end the junction does not follow the germline gene, possibly because of a read error. The chain joins TRBV25-1 to TRBJ1-5; unclear D gene. This CDR3 has 14 amino acids. Germline assignment: CDR1 MGHDK and CDR2 SYGVNS. This chain's CDR3 is CASSEWGDNKPQHF. The CDR3 coding sequence is TGTGCCAGCAGTGAATGGGGAGACAATAAGCCCCAGCATTTT. Using reference TRBV25-1 and TRBJ1-5 for the parts outside the CDR3, the full variable domain is EADIYQTPRYLVIGTGKKITLECSQTMGHDKMYWYQQDPGMELHLIHYSYGVNSTEKGDLSSESTVSRIRTEHFPLTLESARPSHTSQYLCASSEWGDNKPQHFGDGTRLSIL.

V usage is TRBV29-1 and J usage is TRBJ2-7; D may be TRBD1 (5 bases). Per the germline V gene, CDR1 is SQVTM and CDR2 is ANQGSEA. Trimming shortened V by 4 bases and J by 6 bases, and 10 bases separated the two germline ends. The length of the CDR3 is 11 residues. The CDR3 coding sequence is TGCAGCGTTGCCCAGGGAAGCGAGCAGTACTTC. Amino acid sequence: CSVAQGSEQYF.

The chain joins TRBV6-7 to TRBJ2-3; D unclear. TRBV6-7 is an open reading frame, and its role is uncertain. There are 13 residues in the CDR3. Trimming shortened V by 0 bases and J by 8 bases, and 9 bases separated the two germline ends. CDR3 nucleotides: TGTGCCAGCAGTTACTCGTTAGTTGGTACGCAGTATTTT. Protein: CASSYSLVGTQYF.

This chain connects TRBV10-1 to TRBJ1-2, with D hard to call. The V end was cut by 8 bases, the J end by 10 bases, with 20 bases between. The V gene's germline CDR1 is WNHNN and CDR2 SYGVQD (reference sequence). The length of the CDR3 is 13 residues. Written as DNA, the CDR3 is TGCGCCAGCGACGTACAGAGACGCGTTTTCTACACCTTC. It yields the protein CASDVQRRVFYTF.

V is TRBV2 and J is TRBJ2-6; a possible D gene is TRBD2 (5 bases). The CDR3 is 17 amino acids. Trimming stripped 6 bases from V and 3 bases from J, with 18 bases between. From germline, CDR1 is SNHLY and CDR2 FYNNEI. In nucleotides, the CDR3 is TGTGCCAGCAGAAGGATAAAGGGAGATAGTGGGGCCAACGTCCTGACTTTC. It yields the protein CASRRIKGDSGANVLTF.

The rearrangement uses TRBV14 and TRBJ2-1; 12 bases map to TRBD2. CDR3 length: 19 amino acids. V lost 0 bases and J lost 5; bases outside the gene matches: 11. Per the germline V gene, CDR1 is SGHDN and CDR2 is FVKESK. The CDR3, as DNA: TGTGCCAGCAGCCAAGATCGGGGAATTGGACTAGCGGGAAACAATGAGCAGTTCTTC. Protein: CASSQDRGIGLAGNNEQFF.

The CDR3, as DNA: TGTGCCAGTAGTATAGGGACAGGGGTTTTTGATCAGCCCCAGCATTTT. Translating it yields CASSIGTGVFDQPQHF. This sequence joins TRBV19 and TRBJ1-5; TRBD1 matches at 9 bases. The ends lost 1 base at V and 5 bases at J; junction bases unmatched: 6. CDR1 is LNHDA and CDR2 is SQIVND in the germline V gene (reference sequence). CDR3 length equals 16 residues.

The rearrangement uses TRBV27 and TRBJ1-4; 9 nucleotides line up with TRBD1. CDR1 and CDR2 from the germline V gene are MNHEY and SMNVEV (reference sequence). The CDR3 contains 14 residues. The trim removed 2 bases at V and 10 bases at J, leaving 5 bases unmatched. This CDR3 reads CASSLDTGGGKLFF. For the CDR3, the DNA is TGTGCCAGCAGTTTAGATACAGGGGGCGGAAAACTGTTTTTT.